This passage covers 32 T cell receptor beta chains from one sample sequenced in a study of glioma-infiltrating T cells after dendritic cell vaccination. Assay: immunoSEQ multiplex PCR; the TCRdb copy retains only in-frame clones and omits some. The profile shows 90,000 to 100,000 clones, 75% to 85% of them singletons. This specimen consisted of blood, obtained before dendritic cell vaccination. The receptors were gathered from a human donor with glioblastoma.

As DNA, the CDR3 is TGTGCCAGTAGTTTTTGGACAGGCTACAATGAGCAGTTCTTC. As protein: CASSFWTGYNEQFF. The V gene is TRBV19, the J gene TRBJ2-1; TRBD1 matches 7 bases. Germline CDR1 LNHDA, CDR2 SQIVND (reference sequence). With 5 bases clipped from V and 3 bases from J, the junction kept 4 bases outside the gene matches. This CDR3 spans 14 amino acids. Full variable domain (rest looked up from reference TRBV19 and TRBJ2-1): DGGITQSPKYLFRKEGQNVTLSCEQNLNHDAMYWYRQDPGQGLRLIYYSQIVNDFQKGDIAEGYSVSREKKESFPLTVTSAQKNPTAFYLCASSFWTGYNEQFFGPGTRLTVL.

The J gene is TRBJ1-3, the V gene TRBV6-6; D is unclear. The V gene lost 2 bases and the J gene lost 0 bases, with 8 bases spanning the gap. The CDR3 runs to 15 residues. Germline loops: CDR1 MNHNY, CDR2 SVGAGI (reference sequence). CDR3 bases: TGTGCCAGCAGTTACCCGCCAGGCTCTGGAAACACCATATATTTT. Protein: CASSYPPGSGNTIYF.

The chain is built from TRBV30 and TRBJ2-3, with D possibly TRBD2 on 6 matching bases. The V and J ends lost 0 bases and 4 bases respectively, with 8 bases between them. The CDR3 covers 13 residues. The germline V gene has CDR1 GTSNPN and CDR2 SVGIG (reference sequence). The CDR3 DNA follows: TGTGCCTGGAGTGTACGGAGGGCAGATACGCAGTATTTT. Protein: CAWSVRRADTQYF.

This clone appeared once. The J gene is TRBJ1-1, the V gene TRBV6-1; TRBD1 is a possible D gene (6 bases). V dropped 9 bases and J dropped 5 bases, with 10 bases sitting between them. Germline V gene data show CDR1 as MNHNS and CDR2 as SASEGT. The CDR3 has 11 amino acids. The CDR3 protein is CASQGMTEAFF. Written as DNA, the CDR3 is TGTGCCAGTCAGGGGATGACTGAAGCTTTCTTT.

Ten or more counts support this clone. V gene TRBV6-5 combines with J gene TRBJ2-7; 8 bases align to TRBD2. The J segment lost 4 bases and the V segment lost 5 bases, leaving 7 bases of the junction unmatched. The CDR3 runs to 14 residues. The V gene's germline CDR1 is MNHEY and CDR2 SVGAGI. DNA for the CDR3: TGTGCCAGCAGTAATAGCGGGGACCTTTACGAGCAGTACTTC. Its translation is CASSNSGDLYEQYF.

The gene calls are TRBV29-1 and TRBJ2-7; D is ambiguous. This CDR3 comprises 15 residues. V was clipped by 5 bases and J by 7 bases, with 24 bases between them. Germline values: CDR1 SQVTM, CDR2 ANQGSEA. The CDR3 is CSVLGVAGRPREQYF. The DNA of the CDR3 is TGCAGCGTTTTGGGTGTCGCAGGCAGGCCCCGGGAGCAGTACTTC.

The J gene is TRBJ2-7, the V gene TRBV6-5; TRBD1 matches 8 bases. Germline V gene sequence: CDR1 MNHEY, CDR2 SVGAGI. Trimming at V came to 6 bases and at J to 6 bases, leaving 7 bases not matched to a gene. This CDR3 is built from 13 residues. The CDR3 nucleotides read TGTGCCAGCAGCCGATATGGACAGGGCGAGCAGTACTTC. This codes for CASSRYGQGEQYF.

V and J are TRBV5-1 and TRBJ2-2; possibly TRBD2 for D (5 bases). This CDR3 spans 16 amino acids. CDR1 and CDR2 from the germline V gene are SGHRS and YFSETQ. V was pared by 6 bases and J by 1 base, with 16 bases between. In nucleotides, the CDR3 is TGCGCCAGCACCCGAGAGGGAGCCTTGAACACCGGGGAGCTGTTTTTT. This translates into CASTREGALNTGELFF.

The CDR3 protein is CASSLTQGFEAFF. CDR3 DNA: TGTGCCAGCTCACTCACACAGGGGTTCGAAGCTTTCTTT. The rearrangement uses TRBV18 and TRBJ1-1; TRBD1 agrees at 7 bases. V dropped 4 bases and J dropped 8; count of bases not matched to a gene: 7. Germline lookup yields CDR1 KGHSH and CDR2 LQKENI. The CDR3 length is 13 residues.

The chain couples TRBV18 to TRBJ1-3, with TRBD1 matching over 7 bases. Trimming cost V 4 bases and J 0 bases; bases outside gene matches: 9. The CDR3 contains 17 residues. The germline CDR1 and CDR2 sequences are KGHSH and LQKENI. CDR3 loop: CASSRETGRSSGNTIYF. The CDR3 region has the DNA TGTGCCAGCTCACGGGAGACAGGGAGATCCTCTGGAAACACCATATATTTT. Variable domain in full (rest from reference TRBV18 and TRBJ1-3): NAGVMQNPRHLVRRRGQEARLRCSPMKGHSHVYWYRQLPEEGLKFMVYLQKENIIDESGMPKERFSAEFPKEGPSILRIQQVVRGDSAAYFCASSRETGRSSGNTIYFGEGSWLTVV.

This rearrangement joins TRBV18 to TRBJ2-1, with 7 nucleotides matching TRBD1. Germline V CDR1 and CDR2: KGHSH, LQKENI. This CDR3 has 15 amino acids. The ends lost 1 base at V and 6 bases at J; junction bases unmatched: 6. The CDR3 spells CASSPQGQEPNEQFF. The CDR3 DNA reads TGTGCCAGCTCACCACAAGGACAGGAGCCCAATGAGCAGTTCTTC.

In its sample, this clone was seen once. The chain is built from TRBV7-9 and TRBJ2-1, with TRBD1 identical over 8 bases. V shed 2 bases and J 7 bases; nucleotides not matched to a gene: 4. Germline assignment: CDR1 SEHNR and CDR2 FQNEAQ (reference sequence). The CDR3 sequence is 14 residues long. The CDR3 nucleotides are TGTGCCAGCAGCTTAAGCACAGGGGGAAATGAGCAGTTCTTC. It codes for CASSLSTGGNEQFF. The whole variable domain, remainder taken from reference TRBV7-9 and TRBJ2-1, is DTGVSQNPRHKITKRGQNVTFRCDPISEHNRLYWYRQTLGQGPEFLTYFQNEAQLEKSRLLSDRFSAERPKGSFSTLEIQRTEQGDSAMYLCASSLSTGGNEQFFGPGTRLTVL.

This sequence joins TRBV5-6 and TRBJ2-7; TRBD1 matches 9 bases. The ends lost 1 base at V and 0 bases at J; junction bases unmatched: 2. The CDR3 runs to 15 residues. CDR1 and CDR2 (germline): SGHDT, YYEEEE. In nucleotides, the CDR3 is TGTGCCAGCAGCTTGACAGGGGGCGGCTCCTACGAGCAGTACTTC. The encoded protein is CASSLTGGGSYEQYF.

V and J are TRBV6-5 and TRBJ2-7; tentatively, D is TRBD2 (6 bases). With 6 bases removed from V and 0 bases from J, the gap between germline ends came to 15 bases. Germline assignment: CDR1 MNHEY and CDR2 SVGAGI. The CDR3 runs to 15 residues. The CDR3 region is CASRRSLRGSYEQYF. DNA for the CDR3: TGTGCCAGCAGACGCTCTTTGCGGGGCTCCTACGAGCAGTACTTC.

J is TRBJ2-1 and V is TRBV7-9, with D unclear. The CDR3 sequence is 16 residues long. V lost 5 bases and J 0 bases, leaving 14 bases between the germline ends. CDR1 and CDR2 (germline): SEHNR, FQNEAQ (reference sequence). The CDR3, as DNA: TGTGCCAGCAGCCCCCGGCGGTCTAGCTCCTACAATGAGCAGTTCTTC. This translates into CASSPRRSSSYNEQFF.

The V call is TRBV5-4, the J call TRBJ1-2; 7 bases are shared with TRBD1. Germline values: CDR1 SGHNT, CDR2 YYREEE (reference sequence). V lost 8 bases to trimming and J lost 1 base; unmatched junction nucleotides: 11. This CDR3 region has 15 residues. The CDR3 DNA is TGTGCCAGTGGGGACAGTCCGAACTTTAACTATGGCTACACCTTC. Translated: CASGDSPNFNYGYTF.

The V and J genes are TRBV5-4 and TRBJ1-2; TRBD1 is a possible D gene (5 bases). Trimming took 0 bases from V and 1 from J, leaving 7 bases between them. From germline, CDR1 is SGHNT and CDR2 YYREEE (reference sequence). The CDR3 sequence is 14 residues long. CDR3 amino acids: CASSLGRGNYGYTF. As DNA, the CDR3 is TGTGCCAGCAGCTTGGGTAGGGGTAACTATGGCTACACCTTC.

This clone was picked up a small number of times. The gene calls are TRBV6-1 and TRBJ2-7, with a tentative D call TRBD1 (6 bases). The length of the CDR3 is 15 residues. Germline assignment: CDR1 MNHNS and CDR2 SASEGT. Trimming shortened V by 7 bases and J by 0 bases, and 16 bases separated the two germline ends. DNA for the CDR3: TGTGCCAGCAAAGGACCCGGACAGCTCTCCTACGAGCAGTACTTC. Protein product: CASKGPGQLSYEQYF.

The V and J genes are TRBV5-1 and TRBJ2-7, with 10 bases aligning to TRBD2. This CDR3 contains 16 residues. The junction had 5 bases not matched to a gene; V was cut back by 0 bases and J by 2 bases. Germline loops: CDR1 SGHRS, CDR2 YFSETQ. The CDR3 loop reads CASSLGLAGATYEQYF. The CDR3 region has the DNA TGCGCCAGCAGCTTGGGGCTAGCGGGGGCCACCTACGAGCAGTACTTC.

This clone was seen a single time. The chain carries TRBV9 and TRBJ2-1; TRBD1 agrees at 9 bases. The CDR3 loop spans 15 amino acids. Trimming cost V 0 bases and J 9 bases; bases outside gene matches: 7. Germline V CDR1 and CDR2: SGDLS, YYNGEE. This CDR3 is CASSVGTGGSGEQFF. The CDR3 DNA follows: TGTGCCAGCAGCGTAGGAACAGGGGGCTCGGGTGAGCAGTTCTTC.

V gene TRBV5-6 combines with J gene TRBJ2-1; 9 bases fit TRBD1. In germline, CDR1 is SGHDT, CDR2 YYEEEE. The CDR3 spans 17 residues. The ends lost 0 bases at V and 4 bases at J; junction bases unmatched: 8. CDR3 sequence: CASSLGGTGSPYNEQFF. CDR3 coding DNA: TGTGCCAGCAGCTTGGGCGGGACAGGGTCCCCTTACAATGAGCAGTTCTTC.

The chain uses TRBV5-1 and TRBJ1-2; a weak D match, TRBD1 (5 bases). The length of the CDR3 is 12 residues. The V gene lost 2 bases and the J gene lost 4 bases, with 6 bases spanning the gap. Per germline, CDR1 SGHRS and CDR2 YFSETQ. CDR3 bases: TGCGCCAGCAGCTTCGACAGCTATGGCTACACCTTC. This translates into CASSFDSYGYTF.

The chain joins TRBV2 to TRBJ1-5; 8 positions agree with TRBD1. The V gene end was trimmed by 3 bases and the J gene end by 3 bases; junction bases not matched to a gene: 7. Germline V lookup: CDR1 SNHLY, CDR2 FYNNEI. This CDR3 contains 16 residues. Here the CDR3 DNA reads TGTGCCAGCAGTGAGCAGACAGGGGTGGTCAATCAGCCCCAGCATTTT. Translation: CASSEQTGVVNQPQHF.

V usage is TRBV5-1 and J usage is TRBJ2-3; TRBD1 agrees at 9 bases. J was trimmed by 3 bases and V by 0 bases; bases with no gene match: 11. The germline V gene has CDR1 SGHRS and CDR2 YFSETQ. This CDR3 contains 18 residues. DNA for the CDR3: TGCGCCAGCAGCTTGGGCCCACAGGGGGCGAGGTCGACAGATACGCAGTATTTT. It specifies CASSLGPQGARSTDTQYF.

This clone appeared a few times. The chain is built from TRBV27 and TRBJ1-1; 7 nucleotides align to TRBD1. The CDR3 is made up of 16 amino acids. Germline lookup yields CDR1 MNHEY and CDR2 SMNVEV (reference sequence). V trimming: 5 bases; J trimming: 0 bases; junction bases outside the gene matches: 9. This chain's CDR3 is CASSPWVGGMNTEAFF. The CDR3 DNA sequence: TGTGCCAGCAGTCCCTGGGTAGGGGGCATGAACACTGAAGCTTTCTTT.

In this sample, this clone turned up once. This chain connects TRBV6-5 to TRBJ1-1; the D is unclear. The CDR3 has 14 amino acids. V shed 8 bases and J shed 4 bases, with 17 bases lying between them. Germline V gene data show CDR1 as MNHEY and CDR2 as SVGAGI. The CDR3: CASLRSSRGTEAFF. As DNA, the CDR3 is TGTGCCAGCCTCCGGTCGTCCAGAGGCACTGAAGCTTTCTTT.

The J gene is TRBJ2-1, the V gene TRBV9; D is unresolved. Per germline, CDR1 SGDLS and CDR2 YYNGEE. This CDR3 has 11 amino acids. Deletions cut 5 bases from V and 10 bases from J, with 10 bases between. The CDR3 sequence: CASSWAEEQFF. In DNA form, the CDR3 reads TGTGCCAGCAGTTGGGCAGAGGAGCAGTTCTTC.

This clone was observed a handful of times. The chain has TRBV5-4 and TRBJ1-2; 7 bases fit TRBD1. Trimming removed 4 bases from V and 4 bases from J; junction bases left unmatched: 10. Per germline, CDR1 SGHNT and CDR2 YYREEE (reference sequence). This CDR3 region has 15 residues. This CDR3 reads CASSLPQGILYGYTF. For the CDR3, the DNA is TGTGCCAGCAGCCTTCCACAGGGGATTCTCTATGGCTACACCTTC. Full variable domain (outside the CDR3, taken from reference TRBV5-4 and TRBJ1-2): ETGVTQSPTHLIKTRGQQVTLRCSSQSGHNTVSWYQQALGQGPQFIFQYYREEENGRGNFPPRFSGLQFPNYSSELNVNALELDDSALYLCASSLPQGILYGYTFGSGTRLTVV.

The CDR3 spells CAWMRLGALEAFF. The DNA for the CDR3 is TGTGCCTGGATGAGATTAGGGGCCCTTGAAGCTTTCTTT. The V call is TRBV30, the J call TRBJ1-1; D might be TRBD1 (5 bases). The length of the CDR3 is 13 residues. From germline, CDR1 is GTSNPN and CDR2 SVGIG (reference sequence). Trimming removed 4 bases at V and 7 bases at J, with 16 bases between.

This chain joins TRBV6-4 and TRBJ1-2; 9 bases agree with TRBD1. The length of the CDR3 is 14 residues. V shed 5 bases and J 7 bases; nucleotides not matched to a gene: 8. CDR1 is MRHNA, CDR2 SNTAGT, per germline. The CDR3 loop reads CASSSQGAVGGYTF. CDR3 coding DNA: TGTGCCAGCAGTTCACAGGGGGCTGTAGGTGGCTACACCTTC.

V gene TRBV10-3 combines with J gene TRBJ2-1; tentatively, D is TRBD2 (5 bases). The germline CDR1 and CDR2 sequences are ENHRY and SYGVKD. The CDR3 runs to 13 residues. The V end lost 4 bases, the J end lost 10 bases, and 14 bases lay between the germline ends. DNA of the CDR3: TGTGCCATCAGTGCCCTACTAGTAGGGGAGCAGTTCTTC. Amino acid sequence: CAISALLVGEQFF.

This clone was seen a handful of times. This chain links TRBV4-1 with TRBJ1-5; D perhaps matches TRBD1 (6 bases). The germline CDR1 and CDR2 sequences are MGHRA and YSYEKL. The CDR3 length is 16 residues. V lost 0 bases, J lost 4 bases, and 13 bases lay in between. For the CDR3, the DNA is TGCGCCAGCAGCCAAGACCCGGGACAAACTAATCAGCCCCAGCATTTT. This sequence encodes CASSQDPGQTNQPQHF.